This T cell receptor (beta chain) derives from a study of cytomegalovirus exposure and HLA in healthy donors. Study findings and constraints: Associated with HLA alleles at 0.05 false discovery rate in a later analysis were around 17,000 TCR beta sequences.

V gave up 4 bases and J gave up 0 bases, with 10 bases separating them. CDR1 is KGHSH, CDR2 LQKENI, per germline. The CDR3 contains 16 residues. Concerning this clone: What it binds is not known.

Both 60 Vbeta primers and 13 Jbeta primers went into the PCR. TCRdb keeps only in-frame clones here, not all; method: immunoSEQ multiplex PCR. The table lists 150,000 or so clones, around 84% of them singletons. The sequence was obtained from a young man in good health and CMV-seronegative. The gene calls are TRBV18 and TRBJ2-6, with D maybe TRBD2 (5 bases). The sequenced material came from PBMCs. The CDR3, as DNA: TGTGCCAGCTCACTAAATCGGGGCTCTGGGGCCAACGTCCTGACTTTC. It codes for CASSLNRGSGANVLTF.